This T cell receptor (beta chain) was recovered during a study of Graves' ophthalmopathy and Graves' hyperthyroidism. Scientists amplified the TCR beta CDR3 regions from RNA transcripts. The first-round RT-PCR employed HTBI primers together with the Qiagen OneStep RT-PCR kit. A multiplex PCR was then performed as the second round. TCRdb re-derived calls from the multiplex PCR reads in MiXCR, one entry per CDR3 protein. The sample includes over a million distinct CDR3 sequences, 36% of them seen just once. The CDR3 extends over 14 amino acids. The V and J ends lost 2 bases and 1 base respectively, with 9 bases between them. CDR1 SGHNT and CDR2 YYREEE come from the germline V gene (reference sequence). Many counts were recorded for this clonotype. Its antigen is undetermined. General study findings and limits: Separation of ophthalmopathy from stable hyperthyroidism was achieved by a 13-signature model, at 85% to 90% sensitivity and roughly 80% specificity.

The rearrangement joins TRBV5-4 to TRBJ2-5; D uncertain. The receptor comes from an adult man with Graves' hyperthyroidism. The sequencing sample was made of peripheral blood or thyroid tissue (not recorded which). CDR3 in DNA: TGTGCCAGCAGCTTTCGCACAGTCCAAGAGACCCAGTACTTC. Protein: CASSFRTVQETQYF.